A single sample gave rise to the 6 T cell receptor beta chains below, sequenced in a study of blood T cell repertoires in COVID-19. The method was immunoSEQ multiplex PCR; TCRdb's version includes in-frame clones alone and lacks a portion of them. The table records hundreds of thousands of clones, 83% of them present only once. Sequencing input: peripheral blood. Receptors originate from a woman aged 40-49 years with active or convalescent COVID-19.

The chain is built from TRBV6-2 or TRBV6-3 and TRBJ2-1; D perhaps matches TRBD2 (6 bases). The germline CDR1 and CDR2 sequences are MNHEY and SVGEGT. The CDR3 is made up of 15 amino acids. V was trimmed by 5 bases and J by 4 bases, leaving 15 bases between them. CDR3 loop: CASSRLAGPYNEQFF. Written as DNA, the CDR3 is TGTGCCAGCAGTCGCCTGGCGGGGCCGTACAATGAGCAGTTCTTC.

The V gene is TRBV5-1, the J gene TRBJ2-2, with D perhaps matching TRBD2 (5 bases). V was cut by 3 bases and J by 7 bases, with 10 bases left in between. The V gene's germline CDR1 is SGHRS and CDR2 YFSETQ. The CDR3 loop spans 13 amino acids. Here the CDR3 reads CASSSVGVGELFF. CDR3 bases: TGCGCCAGCAGCTCGGTGGGAGTCGGGGAGCTGTTTTTT.

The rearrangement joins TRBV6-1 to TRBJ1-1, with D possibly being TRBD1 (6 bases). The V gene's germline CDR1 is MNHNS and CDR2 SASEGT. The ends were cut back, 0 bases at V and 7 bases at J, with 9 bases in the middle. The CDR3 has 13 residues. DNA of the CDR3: TGTGCCAGCAGTGAAGCGGGGGCAAGTGAAGCTTTCTTT. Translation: CASSEAGASEAFF.

The CDR3 sequence is CASRWTGGADYTF. The DNA of the CDR3 is TGTGCCAGCAGATGGACAGGGGGCGCGGACTACACCTTC. This chain links TRBV27 with TRBJ1-2, with 11 bases that match TRBD1. Germline V gene data show CDR1 as MNHEY and CDR2 as SMNVEV (reference sequence). This CDR3 is built from 13 residues. V lost 6 bases to trimming and J lost 10 bases; unmatched junction nucleotides: 7.

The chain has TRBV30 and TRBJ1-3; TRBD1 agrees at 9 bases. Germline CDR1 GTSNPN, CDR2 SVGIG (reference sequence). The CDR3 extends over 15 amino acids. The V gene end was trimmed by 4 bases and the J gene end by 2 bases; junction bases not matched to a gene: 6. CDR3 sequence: CAWTGQGSTGNTIYF. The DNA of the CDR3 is TGTGCCTGGACCGGACAGGGGAGTACTGGAAACACCATATATTTT.

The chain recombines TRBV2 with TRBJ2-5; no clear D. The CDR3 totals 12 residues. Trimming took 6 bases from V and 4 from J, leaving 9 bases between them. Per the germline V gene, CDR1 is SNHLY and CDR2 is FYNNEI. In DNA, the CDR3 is TGTGCCAGCAGCCACAGTCGAGAGACCCAGTACTTC. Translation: CASSHSRETQYF.